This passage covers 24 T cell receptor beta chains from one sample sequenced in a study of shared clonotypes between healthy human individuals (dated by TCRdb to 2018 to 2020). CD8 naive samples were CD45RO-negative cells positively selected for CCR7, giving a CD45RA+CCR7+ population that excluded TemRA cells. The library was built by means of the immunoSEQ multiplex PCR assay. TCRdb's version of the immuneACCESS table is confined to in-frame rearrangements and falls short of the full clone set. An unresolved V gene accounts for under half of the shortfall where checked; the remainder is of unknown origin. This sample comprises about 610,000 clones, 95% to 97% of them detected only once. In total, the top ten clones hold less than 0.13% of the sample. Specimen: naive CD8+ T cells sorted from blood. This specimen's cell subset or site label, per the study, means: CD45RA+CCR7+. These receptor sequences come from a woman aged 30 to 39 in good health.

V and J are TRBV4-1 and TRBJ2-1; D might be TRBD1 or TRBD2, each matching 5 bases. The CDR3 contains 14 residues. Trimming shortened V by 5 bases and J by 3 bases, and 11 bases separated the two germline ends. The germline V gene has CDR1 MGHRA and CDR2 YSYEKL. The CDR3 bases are TGCGCCAGCAGCTCGGGACCGAACTACAATGAGCAGTTCTTC. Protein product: CASSSGPNYNEQFF.

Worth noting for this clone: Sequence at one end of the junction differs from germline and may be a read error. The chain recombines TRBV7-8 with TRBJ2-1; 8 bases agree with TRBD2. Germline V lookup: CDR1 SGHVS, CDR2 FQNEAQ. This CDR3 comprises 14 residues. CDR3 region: CASSIAGRYNEQFF. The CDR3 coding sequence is TGTGCCAGCAGCATAGCGGGACGCTACAATGAGCAGTTCTTC.

The CDR3 DNA follows: TGTGCCAGCAGCCCTATTGCAGGGGAAGCTTTCTTT. Translated, it gives CASSPIAGEAFF. The chain has TRBV7-9 and TRBJ1-1, with D possibly TRBD1 on 5 matching bases. The CDR3 spans 12 residues. CDR1 is SEHNR, CDR2 FQNEAQ, per germline (reference sequence). Between the trimmed V and J ends, which lost 5 bases and 8 bases, there was a span of 12 bases.

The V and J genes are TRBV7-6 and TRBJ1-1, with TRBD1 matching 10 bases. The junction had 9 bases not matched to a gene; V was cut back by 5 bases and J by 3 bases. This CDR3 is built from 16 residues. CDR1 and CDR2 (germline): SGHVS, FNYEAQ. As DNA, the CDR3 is TGTGCCAGCAGCCGAGGTCCGGGGACAGGGGACACTGAAGCTTTCTTT. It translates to CASSRGPGTGDTEAFF.

The CDR3 bases are TGCAGCGTTCCCCACGGGACCATATACCGCTACAATGAGCAGTTCTTC. Translation: CSVPHGTIYRYNEQFF. This chain uses TRBV29-1 with TRBJ2-1, with D perhaps assigned TRBD1 or TRBD2 (5 bases each). Germline CDR1 and CDR2: SQVTM and ANQGSEA. Trimming pared 5 bases from V and 3 bases from J, leaving 20 bases between. The CDR3 length is 16 residues.

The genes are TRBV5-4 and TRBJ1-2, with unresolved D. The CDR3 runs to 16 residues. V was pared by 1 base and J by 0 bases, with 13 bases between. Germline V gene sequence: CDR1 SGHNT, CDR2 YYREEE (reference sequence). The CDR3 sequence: CASSLIPERANYGYTF. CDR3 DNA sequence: TGTGCCAGCAGCTTGATTCCAGAGAGAGCTAACTATGGCTACACCTTC. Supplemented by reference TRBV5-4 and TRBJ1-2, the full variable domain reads ETGVTQSPTHLIKTRGQQVTLRCSSQSGHNTVSWYQQALGQGPQFIFQYYREEENGRGNFPPRFSGLQFPNYSSELNVNALELDDSALYLCASSLIPERANYGYTFGSGTRLTVV.

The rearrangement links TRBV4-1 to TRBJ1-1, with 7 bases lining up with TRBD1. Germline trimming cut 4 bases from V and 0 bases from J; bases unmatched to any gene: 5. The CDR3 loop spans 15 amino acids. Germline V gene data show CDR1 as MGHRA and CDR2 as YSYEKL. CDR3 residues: CASSLRTGMNTEAFF. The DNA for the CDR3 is TGCGCCAGCAGCCTCCGGACAGGCATGAACACTGAAGCTTTCTTT.

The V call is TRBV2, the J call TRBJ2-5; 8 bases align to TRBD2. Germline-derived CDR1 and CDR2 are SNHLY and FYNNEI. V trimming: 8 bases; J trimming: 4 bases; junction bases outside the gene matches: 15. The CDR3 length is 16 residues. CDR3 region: CASHHPTAGEGETQYF. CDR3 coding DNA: TGTGCCAGCCATCATCCCACAGCGGGAGAGGGAGAGACCCAGTACTTC.

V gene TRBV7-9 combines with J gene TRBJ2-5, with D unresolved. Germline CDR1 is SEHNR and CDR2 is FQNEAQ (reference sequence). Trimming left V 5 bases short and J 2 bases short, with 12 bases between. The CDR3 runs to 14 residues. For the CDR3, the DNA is TGTGCCAGCAGCCCCCACCTGGTTCAAGAGACCCAGTACTTC. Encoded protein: CASSPHLVQETQYF.

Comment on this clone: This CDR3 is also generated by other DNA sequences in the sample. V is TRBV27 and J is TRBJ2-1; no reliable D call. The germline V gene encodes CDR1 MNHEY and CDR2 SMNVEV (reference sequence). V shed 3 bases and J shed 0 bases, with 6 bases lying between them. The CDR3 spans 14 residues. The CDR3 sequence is CASSLGSSYNEQFF. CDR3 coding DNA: TGTGCCAGCAGTTTGGGCTCCTCCTACAATGAGCAGTTCTTC.

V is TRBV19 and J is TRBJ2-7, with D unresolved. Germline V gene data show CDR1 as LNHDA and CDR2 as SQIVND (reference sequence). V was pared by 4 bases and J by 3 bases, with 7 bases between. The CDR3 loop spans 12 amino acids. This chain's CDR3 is CASSRHDYEQYF. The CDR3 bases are TGTGCCAGTAGTAGACACGACTACGAGCAGTACTTC.

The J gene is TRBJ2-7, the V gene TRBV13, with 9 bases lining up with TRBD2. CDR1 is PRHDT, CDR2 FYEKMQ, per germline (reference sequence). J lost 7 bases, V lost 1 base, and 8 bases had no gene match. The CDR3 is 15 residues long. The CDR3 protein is CASSLDGSGSREQYF. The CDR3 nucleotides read TGTGCCAGCAGCTTAGATGGTAGCGGGAGCAGGGAGCAGTACTTC.

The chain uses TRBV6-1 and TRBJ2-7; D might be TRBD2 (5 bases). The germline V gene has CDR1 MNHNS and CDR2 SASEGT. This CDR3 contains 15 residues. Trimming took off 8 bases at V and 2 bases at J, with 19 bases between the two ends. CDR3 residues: CASRRGPDRPYEQYF. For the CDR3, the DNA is TGTGCCAGCCGGAGAGGGCCCGACCGTCCCTACGAGCAGTACTTC.

In DNA, the CDR3 is TGCGCCAGCAGCCGGCACACAGGGGGCGAGACTGAAGCTTTCTTT. Translation: CASSRHTGGETEAFF. This chain links TRBV4-1 with TRBJ1-1, with 9 bases identical to TRBD1. The ends lost 4 bases at V and 5 bases at J; junction bases unmatched: 8. The CDR3 is 15 residues long. CDR1 and CDR2 from the germline V gene are MGHRA and YSYEKL.

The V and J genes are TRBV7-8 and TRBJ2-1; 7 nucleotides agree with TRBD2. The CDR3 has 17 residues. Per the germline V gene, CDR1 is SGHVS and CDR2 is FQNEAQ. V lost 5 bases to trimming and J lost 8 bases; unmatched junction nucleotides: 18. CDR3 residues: CASSAVMGGRAWDEQFF. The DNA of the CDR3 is TGTGCCAGCAGCGCCGTCATGGGAGGGAGGGCCTGGGATGAGCAGTTCTTC.

The CDR3: CASSSLKGTEPGVAYNEQFF. The CDR3 DNA sequence: TGTGCCAGCAGTTCCTTAAAAGGGACAGAACCGGGGGTCGCATACAATGAGCAGTTCTTC. The chain carries TRBV28 and TRBJ2-1; maybe TRBD1 (7 bases). The CDR3 runs to 20 residues. Germline values: CDR1 MDHEN, CDR2 SYDVKM. V lost 4 bases and J 4 bases, leaving 29 bases between the germline ends.

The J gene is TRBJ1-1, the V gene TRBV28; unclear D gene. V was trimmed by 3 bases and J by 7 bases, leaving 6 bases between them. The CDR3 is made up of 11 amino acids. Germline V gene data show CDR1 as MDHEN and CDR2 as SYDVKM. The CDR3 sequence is CASSFEVEAFF. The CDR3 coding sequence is TGTGCCAGCAGTTTTGAGGTTGAAGCTTTCTTT.

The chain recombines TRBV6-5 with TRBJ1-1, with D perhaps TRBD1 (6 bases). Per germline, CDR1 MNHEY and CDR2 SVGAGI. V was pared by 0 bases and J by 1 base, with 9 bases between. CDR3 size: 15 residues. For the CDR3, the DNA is TGTGCCAGCAGTTACTCTACGACAGGGAACACTGAAGCTTTCTTT. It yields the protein CASSYSTTGNTEAFF.

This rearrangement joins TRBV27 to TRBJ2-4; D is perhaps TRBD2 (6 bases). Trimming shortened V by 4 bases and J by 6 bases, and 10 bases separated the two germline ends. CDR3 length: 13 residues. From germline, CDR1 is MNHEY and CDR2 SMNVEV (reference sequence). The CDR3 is CASSYQAGNIQYF. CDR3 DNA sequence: TGTGCCAGCAGTTATCAAGCGGGAAACATTCAGTACTTC.

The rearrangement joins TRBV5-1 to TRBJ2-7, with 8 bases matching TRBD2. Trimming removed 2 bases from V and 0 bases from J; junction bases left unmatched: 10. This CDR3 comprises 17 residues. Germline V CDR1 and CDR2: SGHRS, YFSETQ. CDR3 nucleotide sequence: TGCGCCAGCAGCTTACTCCTAGCGGGCGGAAGCTCCTACGAGCAGTACTTC. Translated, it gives CASSLLLAGGSSYEQYF.

This CDR3 reads CASSELLAGGTYEQYF. CDR3 DNA: TGTGCCAGCAGTGAACTCCTAGCGGGAGGGACCTACGAGCAGTACTTC. This chain connects TRBV2 to TRBJ2-7; 12 nucleotides match TRBD2. The CDR3 extends over 16 amino acids. Trimming at V came to 2 bases and at J to 2 bases, leaving 4 bases not matched to a gene. The V gene's germline CDR1 is SNHLY and CDR2 FYNNEI.

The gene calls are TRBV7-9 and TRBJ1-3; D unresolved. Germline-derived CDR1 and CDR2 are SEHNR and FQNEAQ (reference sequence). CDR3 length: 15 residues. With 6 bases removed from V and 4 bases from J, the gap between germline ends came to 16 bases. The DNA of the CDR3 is TGTGCCAGCAGAACTCTCTCAAGAGGGGGAAACACCATATATTTT. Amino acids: CASRTLSRGGNTIYF. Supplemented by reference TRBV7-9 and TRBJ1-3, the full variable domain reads DTGVSQNPRHKITKRGQNVTFRCDPISEHNRLYWYRQTLGQGPEFLTYFQNEAQLEKSRLLSDRFSAERPKGSFSTLEIQRTEQGDSAMYLCASRTLSRGGNTIYFGEGSWLTVV.

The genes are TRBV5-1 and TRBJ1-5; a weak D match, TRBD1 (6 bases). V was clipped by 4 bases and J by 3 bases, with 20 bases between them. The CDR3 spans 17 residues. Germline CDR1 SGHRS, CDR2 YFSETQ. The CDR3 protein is CASSPGPQGLINQPQHF. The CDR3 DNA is TGCGCCAGCAGCCCAGGTCCGCAGGGGCTCATCAATCAGCCCCAGCATTTT.

The CDR3 DNA reads as TGTGCCAGCAGCCAGGACGGGGCGCGGGAGACCCAGTACTTC. The encoded protein is CASSQDGARETQYF. The chain couples TRBV7-9 to TRBJ2-5; D assignment may be TRBD1 or TRBD2 (5 bases each). Germline lookup yields CDR1 SEHNR and CDR2 FQNEAQ (reference sequence). The ends were cut back, 5 bases at V and 5 bases at J, with 15 bases in the middle. The CDR3 runs to 14 residues.